The entry below gives a single T cell receptor (beta chain) sequence along with its context. Generated by immunoSEQ multiplex PCR, the TCRdb table keeps only in-frame clones and is missing some. The sample has about 200,000 clones, about 80% seen once. The CDR3 runs 11 residues. Germline CDR1 SQVTM, CDR2 ANQGSEA. V lost 6 bases, J lost 4 bases, and 9 bases lay in between. This sample is part of a study of blood T cell repertoires in COVID-19. The V call is TRBV29-1, the J call TRBJ1-1; D gene uncertain. The receptor comes from a man aged 35 to 55 who had recovered from COVID-19. Material for sequencing was PBMCs or T cells enriched from blood (not recorded which). The CDR3 spells CSVFESTEAFF. Written as DNA, the CDR3 is TGCAGCGTCTTCGAGAGCACTGAAGCTTTCTTT.